This T cell receptor (beta chain) is from a study of blood T cell repertoires in COVID-19. Those enrolled in Seattle joined during active infection and were followed longitudinally afterward. Using immunoSEQ multiplex PCR, the repertoire was profiled, and TCRdb retains in-frame clones only, with some absent. Among 200,000 to 300,000 clones listed, around nine tenths were seen once. This CDR3 is 15 amino acids long. In germline, CDR1 is SGHVS, CDR2 FNYEAQ. Trimming at V came to 5 bases and at J to 2 bases, leaving 7 bases not matched to a gene. The chain carries TRBV7-6 and TRBJ1-2; TRBD1 matches at 8 bases. Sequencing was performed on peripheral blood. The source of this sequence is a man younger than 40 with COVID-19, enrolled during active disease. The CDR3 spells CASSPTTGVNYGYTF. As DNA, the CDR3 is TGTGCCAGCAGCCCCACGACAGGGGTCAACTATGGCTACACCTTC.